The 14 T cell receptor beta chains in this list originate from one sample, sequenced in a study of T and B cells in COVID-19 patients. TRB rearrangements were amplified by multiplex PCR with BIOMED2 TRB-A/B primers. TCRdb re-derived calls from the multiplex PCR reads in MiXCR, one entry per CDR3 protein. The data contain fewer than 6,500 distinct CDR3 sequences, roughly 27% of them singletons. TRB was amplified from around 250-460 ng of blood genomic DNA. Sequenced material: blood. These receptors were collected from a human donor with active COVID-19. The donor label of this sample is uncertain.

Within the sample, this clonotype is medium-sized. The J gene is TRBJ2-1, the V gene TRBV6-2 or TRBV6-3, with TRBD1 as a possible D gene (5 bases). The CDR3 runs 10 residues. The germline V gene has CDR1 MNHEY and CDR2 SVGEGT. The V end lost 8 bases, the J end lost 13 bases, and 12 bases lay between the germline ends. The CDR3 sequence is CASGARSQFF. The DNA of the CDR3 is TGTGCCAGCGGGGCGAGATCTCAGTTCTTC.

This clonotype was detected only a few times. V usage is TRBV11-3 and J usage is TRBJ1-1; tentative D call: TRBD1 (5 bases). The germline gives CDR1 SGHNT, CDR2 YENEEA. The CDR3 has 16 amino acids. The V end was cut by 0 bases, the J end by 2 bases, with 13 bases between. CDR3 sequence (DNA): TGTGCCAGCAGCTTAGATCTGGGGACCATCAACACTGAAGCTTTCTTT. This sequence encodes CASSLDLGTINTEAFF.

Remarks on this clonotype: Its ends do not fully match the called genes, so a read error is possible. This sequence joins TRBV6-5 and TRBJ1-1, with 9 bases matching TRBD1. CDR1 and CDR2 from the germline V gene are MNHEY and SVGAGI. The CDR3 length is 14 residues. The CDR3 sequence is CARSYGDRVTEAFF. CDR3 coding DNA: TGTGCCAGAAGTTACGGGGACAGGGTTACTGAAGCTTTCTTT.

By share of the sample, this clonotype is medium-sized. The chain has TRBV30 and TRBJ1-6; tentatively, D is TRBD1 (5 bases). Germline-derived CDR1 and CDR2 are GTSNPN and SVGIG (reference sequence). Deletions cut 3 bases from V and 4 bases from J, with 16 bases between. The CDR3 contains 16 residues. In DNA, the CDR3 is TGTGCCTGGAGCCCTGGAGGGGCCAGATATAATTCACCCCTCCACTTT. Its translation: CAWSPGGARYNSPLHF.

This clonotype is medium-sized by share. The chain uses TRBV30 and TRBJ2-2; D perhaps matches TRBD1 (5 bases). The CDR3 loop spans 13 amino acids. Germline V gene sequence: CDR1 GTSNPN, CDR2 SVGIG (reference sequence). V lost 2 bases and J 5 bases, leaving 9 bases between the germline ends. The CDR3 bases are TGTGCCTGGAGTCGGACACGGACCGGGGAGCTGTTTTTT. Protein sequence: CAWSRTRTGELFF.

The J gene is TRBJ2-1, the V gene TRBV12-3 or TRBV12-4, with D tentatively TRBD1 (5 bases). The V end was cut by 2 bases, the J end by 3 bases, with 8 bases between. CDR3 length: 14 residues. CDR3 amino acids: CASSLQGFYNEQFF. The CDR3 coding sequence is TGTGCCAGCAGTTTACAGGGATTCTACAATGAGCAGTTCTTC.

This clonotype occurred a few times. The rearrangement joins TRBV6-5 to TRBJ1-2; 7 bases are a match to TRBD1. Germline-derived CDR1 and CDR2 are MNHEY and SVGAGI. This CDR3 spans 17 amino acids. V shed 6 bases and J 6 bases; nucleotides not matched to a gene: 19. The chain's CDR3 is CASSRAQRGRFQDGYTF. CDR3 nucleotide sequence: TGTGCCAGCAGCCGTGCTCAGAGGGGGCGATTTCAGGATGGCTACACCTTC.

The chain uses TRBV24-1 and TRBJ1-3, with 7 bases lining up with TRBD1. Germline CDR1 KGHDR, CDR2 SFDVKD. V was clipped by 3 bases and J by 6 bases; unmatched bases: 13. CDR3 length: 17 amino acids. CDR3 nucleotides: TGTGCCACCAGTGATGCCACCTCCAGGGGGAGAGAAAACACCATATATTTT. Protein product: CATSDATSRGRENTIYF.

This clonotype was seen only a few times. The J gene is TRBJ2-2, the V gene TRBV6-2 or TRBV6-3, with D possibly being TRBD1 or TRBD2 (5 bases each). CDR1 is MNHEY and CDR2 is SVGEGT in the germline V gene. The CDR3 extends over 14 amino acids. V was trimmed by 7 bases and J by 2 bases, leaving 11 bases between them. The CDR3 sequence: CASKRGDNTGELFF. CDR3 nucleotides: TGTGCCAGCAAAAGGGGAGATAACACCGGGGAGCTGTTTTTT.

J is TRBJ1-2 and V is TRBV6-5; the D gene is possibly TRBD1 (6 bases). The CDR3 contains 17 residues. The germline V gene has CDR1 MNHEY and CDR2 SVGAGI. Trimming stripped 5 bases from V and 0 bases from J, with 19 bases between. CDR3 in DNA: TGTGCCAGCAGTAAAAGGTTGCCGGGACAAGCTAACTATGGCTACACCTTC. Translation: CASSKRLPGQANYGYTF.

The CDR3 is CASTDSFRGGAADTQYF. The CDR3 nucleotides are TGTGCCAGCACAGACAGCTTCCGCGGGGGGGCCGCAGATACGCAGTATTTT. V usage is TRBV11-3 and J usage is TRBJ2-3; 9 bases line up with TRBD2. Germline loops: CDR1 SGHNT, CDR2 YENEEA. Trimming removed 7 bases from V and 4 bases from J; junction bases left unmatched: 15. This CDR3 has 17 residues.

The gene calls are TRBV24-1 and TRBJ1-6; 8 positions agree with TRBD1. CDR3 length: 17 residues. CDR1 and CDR2 (germline): KGHDR, SFDVKD. The V and J ends lost 0 bases and 8 bases, in that order; junction bases with no gene match: 8. Here the CDR3 DNA reads TGTGCCACCAGTGATTTGCTCACAGGGGGGGTTCATTCACCCCTCCACTTT. Amino acids: CATSDLLTGGVHSPLHF.

This clonotype is termed medium-sized. The rearrangement links TRBV19 to TRBJ2-2; D might be TRBD1 (5 bases). V lost 2 bases to trimming and J lost 2 bases, with 12 bases between them. This CDR3 is 16 amino acids long. Germline V gives CDR1 LNHDA, CDR2 SQIVND (reference sequence). DNA for the CDR3: TGTGCCAGTAGTATAATTCAGGGCGCAAACACCGGGGAGCTGTTTTTT. Protein sequence: CASSIIQGANTGELFF.

In this sample, this clonotype turned up a few times. This chain joins TRBV5-4 and TRBJ2-2, with D maybe TRBD1 (6 bases). The CDR3 contains 18 residues. Trimming cost V 0 bases and J 5 bases, with 20 bases left between them. Germline assignment: CDR1 SGHNT and CDR2 YYREEE (reference sequence). The CDR3 DNA reads as TGTGCCAGCAGCTTGGAAATATCAGGCAGGGGAAGAACCGGGGAGCTGTTTTTT. Protein: CASSLEISGRGRTGELFF.